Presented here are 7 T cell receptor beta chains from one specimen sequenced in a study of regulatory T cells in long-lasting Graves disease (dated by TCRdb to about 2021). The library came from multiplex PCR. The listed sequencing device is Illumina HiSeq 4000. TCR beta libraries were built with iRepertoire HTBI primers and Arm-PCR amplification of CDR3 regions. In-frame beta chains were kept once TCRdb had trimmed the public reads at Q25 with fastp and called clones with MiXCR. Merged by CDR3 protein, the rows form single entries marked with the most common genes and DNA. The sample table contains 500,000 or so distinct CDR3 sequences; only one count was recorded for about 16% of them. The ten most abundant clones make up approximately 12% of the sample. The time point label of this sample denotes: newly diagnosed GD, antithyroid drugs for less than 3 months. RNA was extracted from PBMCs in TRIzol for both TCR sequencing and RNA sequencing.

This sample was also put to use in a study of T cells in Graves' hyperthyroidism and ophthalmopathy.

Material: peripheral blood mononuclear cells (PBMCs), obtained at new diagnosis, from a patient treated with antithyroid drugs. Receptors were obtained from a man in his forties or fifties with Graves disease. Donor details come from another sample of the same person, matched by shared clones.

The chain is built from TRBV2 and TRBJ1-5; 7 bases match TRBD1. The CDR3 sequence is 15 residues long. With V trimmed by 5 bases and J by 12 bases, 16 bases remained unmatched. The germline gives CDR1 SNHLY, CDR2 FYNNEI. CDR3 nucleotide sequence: TGTGCCAGCAGTAGGGACTTGACAGGGATTGAAAACCAGCATTTT. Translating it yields CASSRDLTGIENQHF.

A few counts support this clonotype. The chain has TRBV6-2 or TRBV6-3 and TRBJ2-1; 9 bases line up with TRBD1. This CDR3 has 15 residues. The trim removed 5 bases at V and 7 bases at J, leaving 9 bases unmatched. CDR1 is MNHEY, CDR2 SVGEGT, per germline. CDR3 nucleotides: TGTGCCAGCAGTCGTCACCGGGACAGGGTTAATGAGCAGTTCTTC. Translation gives CASSRHRDRVNEQFF.

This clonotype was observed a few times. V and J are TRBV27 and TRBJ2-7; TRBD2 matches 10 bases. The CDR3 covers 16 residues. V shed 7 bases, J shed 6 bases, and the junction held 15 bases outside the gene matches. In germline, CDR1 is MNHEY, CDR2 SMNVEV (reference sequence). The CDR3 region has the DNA TGTGCCAGCACCCCTTTGACCGGACTAGCGGCCTCCGAGCAGTACTTC. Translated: CASTPLTGLAASEQYF.

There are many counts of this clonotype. CDR3 bases: TGTGCCAGCAGCTTATCTGAGGAGACCCAGTACTTC. Translated, it gives CASSLSEETQYF. The chain couples TRBV7-8 to TRBJ2-5; unclear D gene. This CDR3 has 12 amino acids. V dropped 2 bases and J dropped 5 bases, with 6 bases sitting between them. Germline CDR1 reads SGHVS; CDR2 reads FQNEAQ.

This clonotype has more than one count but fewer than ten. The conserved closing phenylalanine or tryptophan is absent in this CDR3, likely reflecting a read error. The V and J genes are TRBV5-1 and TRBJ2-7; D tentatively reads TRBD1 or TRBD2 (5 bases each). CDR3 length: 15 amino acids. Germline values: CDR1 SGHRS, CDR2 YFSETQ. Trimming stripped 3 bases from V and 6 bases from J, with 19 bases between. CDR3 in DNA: TGCGCCAGCAGCTCAATTACCGGGGCAGCAGGCGAGCAGTACCTC. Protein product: CASSSITGAAGEQYL.

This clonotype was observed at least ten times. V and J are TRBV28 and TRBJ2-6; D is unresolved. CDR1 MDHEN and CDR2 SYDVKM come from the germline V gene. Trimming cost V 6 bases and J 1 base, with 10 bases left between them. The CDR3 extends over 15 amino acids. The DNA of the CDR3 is TGTGCCAGCAGCTTGGGCTCTTCTGGGGCCAACGTCCTGACTTTC. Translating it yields CASSLGSSGANVLTF. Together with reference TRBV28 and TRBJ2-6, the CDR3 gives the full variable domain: DVKVTQSSRYLVKRTGEKVFLECVQDMDHENMFWYRQDPGLGLRLIYFSYDVKMKEKGDIPEGYSVSREKKERFSLILESASTNQTSMYLCASSLGSSGANVLTFGAGSRLTVL.

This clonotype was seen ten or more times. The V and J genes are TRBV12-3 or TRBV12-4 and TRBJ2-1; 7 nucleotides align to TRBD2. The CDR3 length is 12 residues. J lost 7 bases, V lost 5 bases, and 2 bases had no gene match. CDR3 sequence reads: CASSTSENEQFF. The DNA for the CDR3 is TGTGCCAGCAGTACTAGCGAGAATGAGCAGTTCTTC.